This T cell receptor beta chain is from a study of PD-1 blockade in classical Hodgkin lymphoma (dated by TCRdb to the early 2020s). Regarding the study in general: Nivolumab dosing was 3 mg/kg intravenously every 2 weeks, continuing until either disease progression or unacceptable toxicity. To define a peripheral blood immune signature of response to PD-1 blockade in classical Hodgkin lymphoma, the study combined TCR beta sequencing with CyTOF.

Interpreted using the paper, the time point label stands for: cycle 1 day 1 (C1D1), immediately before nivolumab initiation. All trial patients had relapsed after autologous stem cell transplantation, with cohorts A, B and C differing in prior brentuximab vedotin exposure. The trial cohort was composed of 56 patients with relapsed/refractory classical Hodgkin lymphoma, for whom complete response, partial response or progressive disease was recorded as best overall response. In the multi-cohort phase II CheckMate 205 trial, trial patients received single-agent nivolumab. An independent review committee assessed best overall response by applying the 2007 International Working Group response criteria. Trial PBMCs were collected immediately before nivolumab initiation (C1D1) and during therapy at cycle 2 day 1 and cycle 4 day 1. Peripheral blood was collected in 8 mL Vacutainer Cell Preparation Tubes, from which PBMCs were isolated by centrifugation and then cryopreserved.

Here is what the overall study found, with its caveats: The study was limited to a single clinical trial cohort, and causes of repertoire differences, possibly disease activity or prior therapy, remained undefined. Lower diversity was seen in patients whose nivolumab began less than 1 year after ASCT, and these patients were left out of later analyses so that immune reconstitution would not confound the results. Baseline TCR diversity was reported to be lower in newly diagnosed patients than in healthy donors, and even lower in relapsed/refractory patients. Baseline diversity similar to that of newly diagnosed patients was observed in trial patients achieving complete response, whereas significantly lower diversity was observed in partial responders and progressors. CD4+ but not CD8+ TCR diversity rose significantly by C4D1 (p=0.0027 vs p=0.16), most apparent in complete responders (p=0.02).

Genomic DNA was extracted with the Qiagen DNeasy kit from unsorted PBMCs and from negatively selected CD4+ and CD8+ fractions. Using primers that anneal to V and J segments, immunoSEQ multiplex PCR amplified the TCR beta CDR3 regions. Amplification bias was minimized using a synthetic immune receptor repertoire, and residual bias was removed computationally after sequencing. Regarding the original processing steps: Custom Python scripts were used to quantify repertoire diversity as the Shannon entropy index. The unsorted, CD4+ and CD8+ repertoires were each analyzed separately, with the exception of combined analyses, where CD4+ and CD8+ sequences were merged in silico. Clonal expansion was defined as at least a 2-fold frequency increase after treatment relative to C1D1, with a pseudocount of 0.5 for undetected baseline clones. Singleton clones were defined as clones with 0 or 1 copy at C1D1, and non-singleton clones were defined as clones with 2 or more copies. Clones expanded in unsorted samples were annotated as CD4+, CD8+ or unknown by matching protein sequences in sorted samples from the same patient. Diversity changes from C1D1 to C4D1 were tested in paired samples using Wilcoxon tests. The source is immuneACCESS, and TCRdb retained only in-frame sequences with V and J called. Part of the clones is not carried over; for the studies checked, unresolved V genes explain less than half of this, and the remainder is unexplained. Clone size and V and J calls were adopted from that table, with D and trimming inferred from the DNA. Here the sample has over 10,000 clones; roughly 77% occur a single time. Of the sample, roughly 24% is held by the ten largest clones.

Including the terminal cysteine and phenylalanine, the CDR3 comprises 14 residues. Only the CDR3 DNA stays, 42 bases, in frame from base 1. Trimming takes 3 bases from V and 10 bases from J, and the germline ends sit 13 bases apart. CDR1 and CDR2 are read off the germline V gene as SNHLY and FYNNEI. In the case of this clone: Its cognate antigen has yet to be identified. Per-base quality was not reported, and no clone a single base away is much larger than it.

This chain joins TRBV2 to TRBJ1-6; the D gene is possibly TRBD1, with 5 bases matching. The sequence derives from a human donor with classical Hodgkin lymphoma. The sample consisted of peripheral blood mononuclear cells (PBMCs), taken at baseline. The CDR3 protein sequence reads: CASSEVRGWSPLHF. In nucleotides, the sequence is TGTGCCAGCAGTGAGGTTCGGGGCTGGTCACCCCTCCACTTT.